The clone carrying this TCR beta chain was seen a handful of times. Its antigen is undetermined. The junction shows a germline mismatch at one end, possibly a read error. CDR3 and TCR beta VDJ profiling relied on genomic DNA as the template. TCRdb re-analysed the reads in MiXCR, keeping a single row per CDR3 protein. In the table there are 150,000 or so distinct CDR3 sequences, more than 40% of which are singletons. The CDR3 runs to 15 residues. Germline assignment: CDR1 MNHNS and CDR2 SASEGT. Before being chosen for sequencing, patients had shown CD8+CD57+ cell expansion by flow cytometry. A severe acquired aplastic anemia diagnosis applied to all patients. No therapy was given to patients before blood sampling. The data are from a study of CD8+CD57+ T cells in acquired aplastic anemia. Overall study findings and caveats: In common between the patients and the controls were more than 25 CD8+ CDR3 sequences.

The sequence came from a human donor with aplastic anemia. The chain carries TRBV6-1 and TRBJ2-1; maybe TRBD1 (6 bases). The sample comprised sorted CD4+, CD8+, or CD8+CD57+ T cells (not recorded which) from PBMCs. Here the CDR3 reads CASREDRSLHNEQFF. The CDR3 DNA reads TGTGCCAGCAGGGAAGACAGGTCCCTTCACAATGAGCAGTTCTTC.